This T cell receptor beta chain is drawn from a study of T cells in Graves' hyperthyroidism and ophthalmopathy. This clonotype was picked up many times. Amplification targeted TCR beta CDR3 regions from RNA transcripts. Initially, a first-round RT-PCR of the TCR CDR3 employed the HTBI primer set. TCRdb fed the multiplex PCR reads into MiXCR, producing one record per CDR3 protein. Among approximately 500,000 distinct CDR3 sequences, approximately 44% were seen once, and the ten largest hold around 8%. The CDR3 spans 14 residues. The V gene lost 5 bases and the J gene lost 6 bases, with 16 bases spanning the gap. Germline V gene data show CDR1 as LNHDA and CDR2 as SQIVND (reference sequence).

The gene calls are TRBV19 and TRBJ1-2, with D hard to call. This TCR came from a woman younger than 35 with Graves' hyperthyroidism. The sample consisted of peripheral blood or thyroid tissue (not recorded which). The CDR3 sequence is CASSFKLGGNGYTF. CDR3 DNA sequence: TGTGCCAGTAGTTTTAAACTAGGCGGGAATGGCTACACCTTC.